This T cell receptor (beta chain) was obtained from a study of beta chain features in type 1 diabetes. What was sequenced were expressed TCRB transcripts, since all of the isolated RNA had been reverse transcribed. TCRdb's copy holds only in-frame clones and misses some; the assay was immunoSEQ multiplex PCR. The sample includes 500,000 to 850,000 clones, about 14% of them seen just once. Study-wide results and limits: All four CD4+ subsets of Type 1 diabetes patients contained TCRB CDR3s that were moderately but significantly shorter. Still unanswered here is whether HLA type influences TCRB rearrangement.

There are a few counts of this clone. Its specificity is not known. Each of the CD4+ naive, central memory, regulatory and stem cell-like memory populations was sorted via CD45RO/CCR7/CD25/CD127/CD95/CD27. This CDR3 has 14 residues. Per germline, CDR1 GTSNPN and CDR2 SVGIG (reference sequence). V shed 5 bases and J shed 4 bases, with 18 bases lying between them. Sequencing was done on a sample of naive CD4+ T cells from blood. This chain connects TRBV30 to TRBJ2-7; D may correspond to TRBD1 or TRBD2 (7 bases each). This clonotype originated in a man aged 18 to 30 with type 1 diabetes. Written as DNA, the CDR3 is TGTGCCTGGCGACAGGGCGGGGGAGGATACGAGCAGTACTTC. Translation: CAWRQGGGGYEQYF.